This record concerns one TCR beta chain sequence. As yet, its antigen is unknown. These data are taken from a study of a mutant IDH1 vaccine in newly diagnosed glioma. Overall study: Mean patient age was around 40 years; approximately 60% were male and around 40% female. Findings of the study overall: Induction of immune responses by the vaccine occurred in about 95% of patients.

The CDR3 length is 12 residues. V was trimmed by 8 bases and J by 3 bases, leaving 11 bases between them. Germline CDR1 is SNHLY and CDR2 is FYNNEI. Only in-frame clones appear in the TCRdb table, and some are missing; sequencing was by immunoSEQ multiplex PCR. The table lists 25,000 to 35,000 clones, around 79% of them singletons. Time point specified: baseline, week 1 (first vaccination visit). Treatment: pre-vaccination baseline after standard-of-care therapy. This clonotype was obtained from a man aged 30-40 years with glioma. The chain recombines TRBV2 with TRBJ2-7; the D call may be TRBD1 or TRBD2 (5 bases each). Sequencing was performed on PBMCs, taken from a glioma patient treated with radiotherapy, temozolomide or both. The CDR3 loop is CASEERGYEQYF. The CDR3 DNA reads TGTGCCAGCGAGGAGAGGGGCTACGAGCAGTACTTC. The full variable domain, with the rest looked up from reference TRBV2 and TRBJ2-7, is EPEVTQTPSHQVTQMGQEVILRCVPISNHLYFYWYRQILGQKVEFLVSFYNNEISEKSEIFDDQFSVERPDGSNFTLKIRSTKLEDSAMYFCASEERGYEQYFGPGTRLTVT.